The 8 T cell receptor beta chains below come from one sample, sequenced in a study of blood T cell repertoires in COVID-19. TCRdb keeps only in-frame clones here, not all; method: immunoSEQ multiplex PCR. The table lists fewer than 200,000 clones, around 90% of them singletons. The sequencing sample was made of peripheral blood. The source of these receptors is a woman over 75 with COVID-19, enrolled during active disease.

This chain uses TRBV28 with TRBJ2-2, with 9 positions matching TRBD1. With 6 bases clipped from V and 7 bases from J, the junction kept 9 bases outside the gene matches. The germline CDR1 and CDR2 sequences are MDHEN and SYDVKM. This CDR3 has 15 residues. CDR3 loop: CASRQPGQGVGELFF. CDR3 DNA sequence: TGTGCCAGCAGGCAACCGGGACAGGGAGTCGGGGAGCTGTTTTTT.

The chain combines TRBV7-2 with TRBJ2-1, with TRBD2 identical over 10 bases. The J segment lost 7 bases and the V segment lost 1 base, leaving 4 bases of the junction unmatched. The CDR3 runs to 15 residues. Germline CDR1 and CDR2: SGHTA and FQGNSA. The CDR3 loop is CASSLGPSGSNEQFF. The CDR3 region has the DNA TGTGCCAGCAGCTTAGGGCCTAGCGGGAGTAATGAGCAGTTCTTC. Together with reference TRBV7-2 and TRBJ2-1, the CDR3 gives the full variable domain: GAGVSQSPSNKVTEKGKDVELRCDPISGHTALYWYRQSLGQGLEFLIYFQGNSAPDKSGLPSDRFSAERTGGSVSTLTIQRTQQEDSAVYLCASSLGPSGSNEQFFGPGTRLTVL.

The rearrangement uses TRBV6-2 or TRBV6-3 and TRBJ2-3; unclear D gene. The germline gives CDR1 MNHEY, CDR2 SVGEGT. The germline V and J ends were trimmed by 5 bases and 4 bases, with 10 bases remaining between them. The CDR3 has 13 amino acids. In DNA form, the CDR3 reads TGTGCCAGCAGTCTACTTTCGTCAGATACGCAGTATTTT. Encoded protein: CASSLLSSDTQYF.

This chain connects TRBV7-2 to TRBJ1-6, with TRBD1 matching over 8 bases. The J segment lost 10 bases and the V segment lost 5 bases, leaving 10 bases of the junction unmatched. CDR1 is SGHTA and CDR2 is FQGNSA in the germline V gene. CDR3 length: 15 amino acids. The CDR3 loop reads CASSLTGQGGSPLHF. The CDR3 bases are TGTGCCAGCAGCCTCACCGGACAGGGAGGGTCACCCCTCCACTTT. The variable domain in full, with the rest retrieved from reference TRBV7-2 and TRBJ1-6, is GAGVSQSPSNKVTEKGKDVELRCDPISGHTALYWYRQSLGQGLEFLIYFQGNSAPDKSGLPSDRFSAERTGGSVSTLTIQRTQQEDSAVYLCASSLTGQGGSPLHFGNGTRLTVT.

The gene calls are TRBV28 and TRBJ2-7; 12 positions agree with TRBD1. The CDR3 covers 16 residues. CDR1 and CDR2 (germline): MDHEN, SYDVKM. The V and J ends lost 2 bases and 7 bases, in that order; junction bases with no gene match: 9. In DNA, the CDR3 is TGTGCCAGCAGTTTAACTCCGGGACAGGGGGCGCGGGAGCAGTACTTC. It specifies CASSLTPGQGAREQYF.

The chain carries TRBV5-6 and TRBJ2-7, with unresolved D. The CDR3 sequence is 13 residues long. The ends were cut back, 2 bases at V and 5 bases at J, with 11 bases in the middle. Germline CDR1 SGHDT, CDR2 YYEEEE. The CDR3 DNA sequence: TGTGCCAGCAGCTTCGGCAGGATCCACGAGCAGTACTTC. Amino acids: CASSFGRIHEQYF.

The rearrangement joins TRBV28 to TRBJ1-2, with 9 bases lining up with TRBD1. This CDR3 region has 14 residues. The V and J ends lost 5 bases and 2 bases, in that order; junction bases with no gene match: 3. Germline V CDR1 and CDR2: MDHEN, SYDVKM. Here the CDR3 reads CASSGTGINYGYTF. The CDR3 coding sequence is TGTGCCAGCAGTGGGACAGGGATCAACTATGGCTACACCTTC.

The chain has TRBV11-1 and TRBJ1-4; D not resolved. Germline CDR1 reads SGHAT; CDR2 reads FQDESV (reference sequence). Trimming stripped 5 bases from V and 5 bases from J, with 12 bases between. This CDR3 is built from 14 residues. CDR3 coding DNA: TGTGCCAGCAGCCCGACTATTGGGAATGAAAAACTGTTTTTT. Translated, it gives CASSPTIGNEKLFF.